A single sample is the source of the 7 T cell receptor beta chains below, sequenced in a study of blood T cell repertoires in COVID-19. Profiling relied on immunoSEQ multiplex PCR, and the TCRdb table lists in-frame clones only, not all of them. The profile shows about 300,000 clones, roughly 90% of them singletons. Sequencing was carried out using peripheral blood. These TCRs come from a man between 18 and 29 years old who had recovered from COVID-19.

The chain couples TRBV5-8 to TRBJ1-2; D ambiguous. CDR1 and CDR2 (germline): SGHTS, YDEGEE. Deletions cut 8 bases from V and 0 bases from J, with 11 bases between. The CDR3 runs 13 residues. The CDR3 DNA follows: TGTGCCAGTCCCCCGAGGTCTAACTATGGCTACACCTTC. It codes for CASPPRSNYGYTF.

This sequence joins TRBV27 and TRBJ1-5; weak D call: TRBD1 (6 bases). Trimming shortened V by 0 bases and J by 7 bases, and 13 bases separated the two germline ends. Germline V gene sequence: CDR1 MNHEY, CDR2 SMNVEV (reference sequence). The CDR3 is 15 amino acids. CDR3 nucleotide sequence: TGTGCCAGCAGTTTATCGAAAGGGGGAGAGCAGCCCCAGCATTTT. Its protein is CASSLSKGGEQPQHF.

J is TRBJ2-7 and V is TRBV19; tentatively, D is TRBD1 (5 bases). CDR1 and CDR2 (germline): LNHDA, SQIVND (reference sequence). V lost 6 bases to trimming and J lost 3 bases, with 15 bases between them. CDR3 length: 14 amino acids. The CDR3 DNA reads TGTGCCAGTAGCGAGACAGCGAGCATCTACGAGCAGTACTTC. The encoded protein is CASSETASIYEQYF.

This chain connects TRBV6-5 to TRBJ2-3; D may be TRBD1 (6 bases). Germline values: CDR1 MNHEY, CDR2 SVGAGI. CDR3 length: 16 amino acids. Between the trimmed V and J ends, which lost 0 bases and 2 bases, there was a span of 12 bases. The CDR3 sequence: CASSYSRQDPTDTQYF. The CDR3 nucleotides are TGTGCCAGCAGTTACTCCCGACAGGACCCCACAGATACGCAGTATTTT.

The chain is built from TRBV7-9 and TRBJ2-7, with 9 nucleotides matching TRBD1. Germline CDR1 SEHNR, CDR2 FQNEAQ (reference sequence). The CDR3 contains 13 residues. The V segment lost 10 bases and the J segment 5 bases; nucleotides outside the gene matches: 9. The CDR3 protein is CAITGTGIHEQYF. CDR3 DNA: TGTGCCATCACCGGGACAGGGATACACGAGCAGTACTTC. The full variable domain, completed using reference TRBV7-9 and TRBJ2-7, is DTGVSQNPRHKITKRGQNVTFRCDPISEHNRLYWYRQTLGQGPEFLTYFQNEAQLEKSRLLSDRFSAERPKGSFSTLEIQRTEQGDSAMYLCAITGTGIHEQYFGPGTRLTVT.

V usage is TRBV3-1 (or the pseudogene TRBV3-2) and J usage is TRBJ1-4; D not certain. CDR1 and CDR2 (germline): LGHDT, YNNKEL (reference sequence). The CDR3 sequence is 16 residues long. V shed 0 bases and J shed 6 bases, with 14 bases lying between them. This chain's CDR3 is CASSQDLDLLDEKLFF. The DNA of the CDR3 is TGTGCCAGCAGCCAAGATCTTGACTTACTCGATGAAAAACTGTTTTTT.

This chain links TRBV20-1 with TRBJ2-7; D not resolved. This CDR3 contains 11 residues. The V end lost 0 bases, the J end lost 3 bases, and 3 bases lay between the germline ends. Per germline, CDR1 DFQATT and CDR2 SNEGSKA (reference sequence). CDR3 sequence reads: CSARDNYEQYF. The CDR3 coding sequence is TGCAGTGCTAGAGACAACTACGAGCAGTACTTC.